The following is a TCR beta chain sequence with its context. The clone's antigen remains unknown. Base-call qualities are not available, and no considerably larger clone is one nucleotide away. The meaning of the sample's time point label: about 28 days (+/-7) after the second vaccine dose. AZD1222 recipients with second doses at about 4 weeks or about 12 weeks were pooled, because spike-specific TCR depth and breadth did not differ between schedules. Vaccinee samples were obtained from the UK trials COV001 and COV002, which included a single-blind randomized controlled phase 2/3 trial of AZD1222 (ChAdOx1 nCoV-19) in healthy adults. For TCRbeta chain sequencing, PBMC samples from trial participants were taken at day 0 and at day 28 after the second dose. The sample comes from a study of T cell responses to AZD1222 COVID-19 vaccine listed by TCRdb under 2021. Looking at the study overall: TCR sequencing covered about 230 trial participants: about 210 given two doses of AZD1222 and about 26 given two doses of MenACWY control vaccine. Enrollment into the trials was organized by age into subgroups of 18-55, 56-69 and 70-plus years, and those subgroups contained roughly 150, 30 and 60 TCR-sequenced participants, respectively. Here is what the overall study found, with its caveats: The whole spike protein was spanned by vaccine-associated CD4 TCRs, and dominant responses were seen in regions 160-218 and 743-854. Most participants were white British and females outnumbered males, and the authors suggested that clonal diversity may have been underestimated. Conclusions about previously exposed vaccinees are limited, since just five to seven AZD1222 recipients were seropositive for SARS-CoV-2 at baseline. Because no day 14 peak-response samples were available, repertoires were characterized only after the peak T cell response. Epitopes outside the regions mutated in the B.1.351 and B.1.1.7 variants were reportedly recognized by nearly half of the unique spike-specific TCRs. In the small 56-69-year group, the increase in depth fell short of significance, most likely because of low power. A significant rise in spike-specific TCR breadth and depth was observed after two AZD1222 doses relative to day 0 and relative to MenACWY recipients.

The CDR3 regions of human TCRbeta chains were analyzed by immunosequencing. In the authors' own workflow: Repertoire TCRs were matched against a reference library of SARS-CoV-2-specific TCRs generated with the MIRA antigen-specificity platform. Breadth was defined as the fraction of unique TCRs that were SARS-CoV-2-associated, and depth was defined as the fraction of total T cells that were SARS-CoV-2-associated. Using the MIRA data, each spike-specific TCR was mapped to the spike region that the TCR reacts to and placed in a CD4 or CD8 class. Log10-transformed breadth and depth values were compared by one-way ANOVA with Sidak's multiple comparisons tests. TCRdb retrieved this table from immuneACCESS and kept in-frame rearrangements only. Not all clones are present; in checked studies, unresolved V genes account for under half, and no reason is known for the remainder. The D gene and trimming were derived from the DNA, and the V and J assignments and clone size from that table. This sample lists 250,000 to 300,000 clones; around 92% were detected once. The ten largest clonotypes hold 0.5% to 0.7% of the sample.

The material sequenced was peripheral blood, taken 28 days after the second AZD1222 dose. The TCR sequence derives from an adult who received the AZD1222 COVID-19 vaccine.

The nucleotides read TGTGCCAGCAGTTCCGCGGGGGCGAAGTACTTC. This codes for CASSSAGAKYF. The rearranged segments are TRBV6-6 and TRBJ2-5; TRBD2 is perhaps the D gene, given 7 matching bases. The CDR3 runs 11 residues from the cysteine to the phenylalanine. Only the CDR3 DNA is retained, 33 bases long and in frame from the first base. V loses 4 bases of germline sequence and J loses 12 bases, and the interval between the two ends is 12 bases. The germline V gene (reference sequence) yields MNHNY for CDR1 and SVGAGI for CDR2.